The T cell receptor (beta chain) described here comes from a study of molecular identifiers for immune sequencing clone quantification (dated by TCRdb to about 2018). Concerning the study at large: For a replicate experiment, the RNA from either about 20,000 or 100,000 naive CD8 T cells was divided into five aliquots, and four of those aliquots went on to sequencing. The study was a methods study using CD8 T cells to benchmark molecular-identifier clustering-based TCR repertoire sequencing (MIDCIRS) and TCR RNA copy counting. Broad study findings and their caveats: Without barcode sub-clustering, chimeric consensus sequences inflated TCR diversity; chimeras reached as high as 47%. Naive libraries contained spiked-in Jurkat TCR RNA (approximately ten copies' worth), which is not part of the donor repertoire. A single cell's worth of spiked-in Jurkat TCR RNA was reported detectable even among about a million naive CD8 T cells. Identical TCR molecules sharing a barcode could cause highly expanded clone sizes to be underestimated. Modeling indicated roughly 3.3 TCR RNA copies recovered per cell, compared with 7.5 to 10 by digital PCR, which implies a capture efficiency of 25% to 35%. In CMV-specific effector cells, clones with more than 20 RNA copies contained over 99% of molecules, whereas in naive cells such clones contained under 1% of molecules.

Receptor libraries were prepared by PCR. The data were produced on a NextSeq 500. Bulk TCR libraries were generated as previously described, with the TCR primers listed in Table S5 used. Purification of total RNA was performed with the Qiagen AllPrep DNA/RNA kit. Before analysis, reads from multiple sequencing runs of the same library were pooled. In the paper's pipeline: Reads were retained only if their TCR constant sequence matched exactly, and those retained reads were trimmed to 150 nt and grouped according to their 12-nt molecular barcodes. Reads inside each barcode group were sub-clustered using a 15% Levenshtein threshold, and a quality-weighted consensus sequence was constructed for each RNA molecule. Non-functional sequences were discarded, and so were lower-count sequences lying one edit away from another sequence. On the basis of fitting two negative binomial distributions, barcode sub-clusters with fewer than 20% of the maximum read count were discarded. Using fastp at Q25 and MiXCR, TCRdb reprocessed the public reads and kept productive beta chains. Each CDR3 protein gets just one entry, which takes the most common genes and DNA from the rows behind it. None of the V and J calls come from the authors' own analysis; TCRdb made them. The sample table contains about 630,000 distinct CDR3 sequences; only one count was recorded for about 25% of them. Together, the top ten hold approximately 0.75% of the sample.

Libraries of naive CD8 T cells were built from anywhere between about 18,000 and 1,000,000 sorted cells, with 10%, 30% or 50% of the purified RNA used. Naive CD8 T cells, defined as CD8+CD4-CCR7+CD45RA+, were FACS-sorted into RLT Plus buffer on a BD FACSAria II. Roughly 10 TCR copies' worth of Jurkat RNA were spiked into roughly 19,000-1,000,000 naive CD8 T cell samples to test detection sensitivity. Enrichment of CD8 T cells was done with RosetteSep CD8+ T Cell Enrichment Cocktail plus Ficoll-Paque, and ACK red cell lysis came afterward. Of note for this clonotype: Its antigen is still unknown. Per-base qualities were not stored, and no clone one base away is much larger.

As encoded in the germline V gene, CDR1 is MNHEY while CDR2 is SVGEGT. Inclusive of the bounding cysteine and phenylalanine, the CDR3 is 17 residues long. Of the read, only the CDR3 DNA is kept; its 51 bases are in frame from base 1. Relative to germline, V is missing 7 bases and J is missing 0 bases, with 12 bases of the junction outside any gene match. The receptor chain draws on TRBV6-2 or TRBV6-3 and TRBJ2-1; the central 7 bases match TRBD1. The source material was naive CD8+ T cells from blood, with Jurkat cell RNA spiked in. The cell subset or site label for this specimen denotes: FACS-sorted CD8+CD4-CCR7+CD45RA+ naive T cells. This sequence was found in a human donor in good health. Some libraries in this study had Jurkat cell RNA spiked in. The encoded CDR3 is CASNQNRGPLSYNEQFF. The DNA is TGTGCCAGCAACCAAAACAGGGGACCCCTCTCCTACAATGAGCAGTTCTTC.